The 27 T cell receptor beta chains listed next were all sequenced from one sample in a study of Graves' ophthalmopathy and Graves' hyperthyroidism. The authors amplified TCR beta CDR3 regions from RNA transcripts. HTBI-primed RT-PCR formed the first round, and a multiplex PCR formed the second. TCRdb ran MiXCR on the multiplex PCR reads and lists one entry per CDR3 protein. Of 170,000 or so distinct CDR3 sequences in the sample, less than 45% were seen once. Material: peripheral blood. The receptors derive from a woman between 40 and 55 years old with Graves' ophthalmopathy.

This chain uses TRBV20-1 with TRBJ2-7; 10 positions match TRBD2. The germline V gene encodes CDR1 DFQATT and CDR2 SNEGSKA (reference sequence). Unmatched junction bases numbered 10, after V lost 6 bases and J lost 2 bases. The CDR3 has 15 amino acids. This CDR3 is CSASLIAGGTYEQYF. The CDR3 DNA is TGCAGTGCCAGCCTTATAGCGGGGGGCACCTACGAGCAGTACTTC.

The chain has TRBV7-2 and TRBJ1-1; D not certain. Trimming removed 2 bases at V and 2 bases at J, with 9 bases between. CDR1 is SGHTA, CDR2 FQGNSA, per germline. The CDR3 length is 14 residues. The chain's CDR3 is CASSLWGTNTEAFF. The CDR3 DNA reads TGTGCCAGCAGCTTATGGGGTACCAACACTGAAGCTTTCTTT.

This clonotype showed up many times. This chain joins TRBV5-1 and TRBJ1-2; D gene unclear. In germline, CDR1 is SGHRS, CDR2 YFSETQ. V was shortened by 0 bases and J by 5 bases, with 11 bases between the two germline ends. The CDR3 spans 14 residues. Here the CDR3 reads CASSLDSQIYGYTF. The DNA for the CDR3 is TGCGCCAGCAGCTTGGACAGCCAGATATATGGCTACACCTTC.

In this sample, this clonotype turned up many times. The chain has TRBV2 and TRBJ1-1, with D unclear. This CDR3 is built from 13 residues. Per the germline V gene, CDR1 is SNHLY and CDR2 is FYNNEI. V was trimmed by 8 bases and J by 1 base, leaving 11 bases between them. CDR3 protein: CASGGNRNTEAFF. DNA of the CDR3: TGTGCCAGCGGAGGTAACAGGAACACTGAAGCTTTCTTT.

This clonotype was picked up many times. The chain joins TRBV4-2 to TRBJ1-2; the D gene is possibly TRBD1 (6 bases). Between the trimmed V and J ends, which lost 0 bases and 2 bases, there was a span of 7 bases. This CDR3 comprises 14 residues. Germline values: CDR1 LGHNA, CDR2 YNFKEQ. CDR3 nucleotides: TGTGCCAGCAGCCAAGATGACAGGAACTATGGCTACACCTTC. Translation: CASSQDDRNYGYTF.

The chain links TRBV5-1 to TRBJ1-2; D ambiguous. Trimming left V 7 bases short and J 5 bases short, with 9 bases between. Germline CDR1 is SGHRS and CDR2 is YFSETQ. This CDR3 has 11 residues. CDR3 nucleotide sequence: TGCGCCAGCGGGGAGGAGTATGGCTACACCTTC. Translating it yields CASGEEYGYTF. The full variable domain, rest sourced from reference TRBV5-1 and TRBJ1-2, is KAGVTQTPRYLIKTRGQQVTLSCSPISGHRSVSWYQQTPGQGLQFLFEYFSETQRNKGNFPGRFSGRQFSNSRSEMNVSTLELGDSALYLCASGEEYGYTFGSGTRLTVV.

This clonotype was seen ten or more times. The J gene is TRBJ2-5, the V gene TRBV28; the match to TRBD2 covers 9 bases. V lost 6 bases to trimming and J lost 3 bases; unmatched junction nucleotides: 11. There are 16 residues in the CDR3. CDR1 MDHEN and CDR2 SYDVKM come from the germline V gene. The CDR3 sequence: CASSSAPTSGKETQYF. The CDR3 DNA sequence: TGTGCCAGCAGCTCCGCCCCGACTAGCGGTAAAGAGACCCAGTACTTC. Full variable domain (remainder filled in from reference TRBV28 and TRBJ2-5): DVKVTQSSRYLVKRTGEKVFLECVQDMDHENMFWYRQDPGLGLRLIYFSYDVKMKEKGDIPEGYSVSREKKERFSLILESASTNQTSMYLCASSSAPTSGKETQYFGPGTRLLVL.

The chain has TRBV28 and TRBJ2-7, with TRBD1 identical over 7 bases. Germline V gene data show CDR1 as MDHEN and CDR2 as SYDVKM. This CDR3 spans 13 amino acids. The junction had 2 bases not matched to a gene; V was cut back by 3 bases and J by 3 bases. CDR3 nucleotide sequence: TGTGCCAGCAGTTTGAGGACAGGCTACGAGCAGTACTTC. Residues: CASSLRTGYEQYF.

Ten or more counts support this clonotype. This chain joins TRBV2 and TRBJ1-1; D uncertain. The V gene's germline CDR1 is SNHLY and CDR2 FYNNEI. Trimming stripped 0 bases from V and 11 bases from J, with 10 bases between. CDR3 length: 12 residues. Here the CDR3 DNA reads TGTGCCAGCAGTGAAGCGTTAAGAGGCGCTTTCTTT. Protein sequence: CASSEALRGAFF.

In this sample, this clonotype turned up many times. CDR3 sequence reads: CASSSGTGERGYTF. As DNA, the CDR3 is TGCGCCAGCAGCTCTGGGACAGGGGAGCGTGGCTACACCTTC. The chain joins TRBV5-1 to TRBJ1-2; TRBD1 agrees at 10 bases. This CDR3 is 14 amino acids long. Germline values: CDR1 SGHRS, CDR2 YFSETQ. V was pared by 3 bases and J by 7 bases, with 6 bases of the junction left unmatched.

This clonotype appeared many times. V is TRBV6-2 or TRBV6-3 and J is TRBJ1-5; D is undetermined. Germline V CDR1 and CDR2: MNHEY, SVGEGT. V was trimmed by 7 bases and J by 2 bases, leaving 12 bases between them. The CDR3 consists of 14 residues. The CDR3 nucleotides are TGTGCCAGCAAATCCGCGGGAGGCAATCAGCCCCAGCATTTT. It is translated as CASKSAGGNQPQHF.

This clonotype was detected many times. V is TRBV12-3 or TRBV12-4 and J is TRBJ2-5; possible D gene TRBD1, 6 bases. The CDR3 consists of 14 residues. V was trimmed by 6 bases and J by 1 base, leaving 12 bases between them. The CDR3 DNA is TGTGCCAGCAGCGAAACAGGGACCCAAGAGACCCAGTACTTC. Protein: CASSETGTQETQYF.

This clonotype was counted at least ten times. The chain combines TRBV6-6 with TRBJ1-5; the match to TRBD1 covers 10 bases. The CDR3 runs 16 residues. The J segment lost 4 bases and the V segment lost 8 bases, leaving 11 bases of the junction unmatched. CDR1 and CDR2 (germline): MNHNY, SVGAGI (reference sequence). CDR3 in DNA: TGTGCCAGCCAGTCGGGACAGGGGAATTGGAATCAGCCCCAGCATTTT. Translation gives CASQSGQGNWNQPQHF.

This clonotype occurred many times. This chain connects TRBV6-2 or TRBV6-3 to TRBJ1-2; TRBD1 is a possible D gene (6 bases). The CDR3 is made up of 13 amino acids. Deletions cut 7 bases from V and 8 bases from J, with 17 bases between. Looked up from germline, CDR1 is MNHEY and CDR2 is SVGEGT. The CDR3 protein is CASNTIQGYGYTF. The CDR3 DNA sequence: TGTGCCAGCAACACCATACAGGGCTACGGCTACACCTTC.

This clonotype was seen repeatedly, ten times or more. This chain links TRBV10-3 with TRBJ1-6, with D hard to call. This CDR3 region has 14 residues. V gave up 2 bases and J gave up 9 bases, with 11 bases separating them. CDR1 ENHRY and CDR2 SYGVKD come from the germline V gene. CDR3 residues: CAISEARWGSPLHF. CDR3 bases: TGTGCCATCAGTGAGGCGAGGTGGGGTTCACCCCTCCACTTT.

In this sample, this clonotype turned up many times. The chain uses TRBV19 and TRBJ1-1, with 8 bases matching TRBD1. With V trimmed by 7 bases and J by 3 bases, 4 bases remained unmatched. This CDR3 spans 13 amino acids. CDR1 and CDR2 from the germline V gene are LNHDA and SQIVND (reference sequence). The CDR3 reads CASNGQGHTEAFF. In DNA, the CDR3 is TGTGCCAGTAATGGACAGGGTCACACTGAAGCTTTCTTT.

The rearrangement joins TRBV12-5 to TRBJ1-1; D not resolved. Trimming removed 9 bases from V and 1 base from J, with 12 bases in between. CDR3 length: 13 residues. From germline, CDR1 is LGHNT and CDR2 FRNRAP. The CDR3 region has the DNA TGTGCTAGCAGACGTCCTGGGAACACTGAAGCTTTCTTT. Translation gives CASRRPGNTEAFF.

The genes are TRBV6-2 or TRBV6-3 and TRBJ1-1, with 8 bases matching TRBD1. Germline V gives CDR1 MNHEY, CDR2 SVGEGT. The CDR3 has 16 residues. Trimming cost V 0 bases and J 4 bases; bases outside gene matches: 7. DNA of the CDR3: TGTGCCAGCAGTTACTCGCCCCGGACAGGGCGCACTGAAGCTTTCTTT. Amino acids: CASSYSPRTGRTEAFF.

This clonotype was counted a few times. The CDR3 DNA reads TGTGCCACCAGCCCACGGGGAGGCGGCTTTAACTATGGCTACACCTTC. Residues: CATSPRGGGFNYGYTF. The V call is TRBV15, the J call TRBJ1-2; D unclear. The CDR3 has 16 residues. V lost 5 bases and J lost 1, with 17 bases in between. Germline V gene sequence: CDR1 LNHNV, CDR2 YYDKDF (reference sequence).

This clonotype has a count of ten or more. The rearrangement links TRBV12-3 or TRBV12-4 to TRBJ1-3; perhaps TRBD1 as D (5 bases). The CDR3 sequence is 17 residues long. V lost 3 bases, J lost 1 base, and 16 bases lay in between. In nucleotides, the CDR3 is TGTGCCAGCAGTTTCCCCGCCTGGGGGGGATCTGGAAACACCATATATTTT. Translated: CASSFPAWGGSGNTIYF.

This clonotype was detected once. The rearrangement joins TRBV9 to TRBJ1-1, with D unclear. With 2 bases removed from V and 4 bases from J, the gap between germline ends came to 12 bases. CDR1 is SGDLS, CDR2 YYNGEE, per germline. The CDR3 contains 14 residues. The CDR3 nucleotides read TGTGCCAGCAGCGTCTCCGGGGAGGCCACTGAAGCTTTCTTT. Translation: CASSVSGEATEAFF.

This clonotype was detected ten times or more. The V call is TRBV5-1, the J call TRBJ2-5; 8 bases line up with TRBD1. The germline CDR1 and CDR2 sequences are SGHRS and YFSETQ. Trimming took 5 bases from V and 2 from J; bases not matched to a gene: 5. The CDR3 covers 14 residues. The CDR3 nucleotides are TGCGCCAGCAGACAGGGACAGGAACAAGAGACCCAGTACTTC. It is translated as CASRQGQEQETQYF.

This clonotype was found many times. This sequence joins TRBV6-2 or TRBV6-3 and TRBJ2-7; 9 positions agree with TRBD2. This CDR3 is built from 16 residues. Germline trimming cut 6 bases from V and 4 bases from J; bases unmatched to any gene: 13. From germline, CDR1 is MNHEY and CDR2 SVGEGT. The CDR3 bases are TGTGCCAGCAGCCCCGAAGCTAGCGGGAAGAGGTACGAGCAGTACTTC. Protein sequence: CASSPEASGKRYEQYF.

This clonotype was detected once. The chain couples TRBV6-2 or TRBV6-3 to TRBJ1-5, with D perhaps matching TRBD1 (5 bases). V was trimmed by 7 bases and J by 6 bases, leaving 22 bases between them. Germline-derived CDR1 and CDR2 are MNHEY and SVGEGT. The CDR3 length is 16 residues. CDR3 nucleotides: TGTGCCAGCACCTCTCGACCCATCGGGGACGGTCAGCCCCAGCATTTT. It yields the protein CASTSRPIGDGQPQHF.

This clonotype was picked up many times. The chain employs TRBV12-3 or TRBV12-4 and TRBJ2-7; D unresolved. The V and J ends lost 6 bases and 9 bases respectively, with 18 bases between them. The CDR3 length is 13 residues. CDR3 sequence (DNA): TGTGCCAGCAGCCACTCGTACCCGATCGGGCAGTACTTC. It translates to CASSHSYPIGQYF.

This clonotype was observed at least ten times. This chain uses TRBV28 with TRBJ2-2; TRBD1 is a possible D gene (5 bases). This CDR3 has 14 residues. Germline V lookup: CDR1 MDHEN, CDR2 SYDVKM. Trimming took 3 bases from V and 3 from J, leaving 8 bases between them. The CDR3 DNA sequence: TGTGCCAGCAGTTTTCAGGGTGACACCGGGGAGCTGTTTTTT. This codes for CASSFQGDTGELFF.

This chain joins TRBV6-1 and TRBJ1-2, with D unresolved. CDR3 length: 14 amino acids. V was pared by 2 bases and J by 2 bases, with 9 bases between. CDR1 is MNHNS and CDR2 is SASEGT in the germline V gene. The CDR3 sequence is CASSELTVNYGYTF. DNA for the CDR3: TGTGCCAGCAGTGAACTGACGGTAAACTATGGCTACACCTTC.